Listed below are T cell receptor beta chains from one sample, sequenced in a study of post-analysis software for immune sequencing data. Via MiXCR, TCRdb re-called the PCR reads, giving one row per CDR3 protein. Here the sample spans hundreds of thousands of distinct CDR3 sequences, 59% being singletons. The sequenced sample was blood. These receptors were obtained from a girl aged 2 to 10 with multiple sclerosis. Each CDR3 is given with its conserved first and last residue. Fields, in order: D gene, clone size, J gene, V gene, CDR3 protein, CDR3 DNA. A D gene is named only where the DNA matches it firmly. The listing skips clone size in some rows; elsewhere it reads once, few, many or a size class.

. | . | TRBJ2-7 | TRBV3-1 | CASSQAPSSSYEQYF | TGTGCCAGCAGCCAAGCCCCTAGCAGCTCCTACGAGCAGTACTTC
TRBD1 | few | TRBJ2-5 | TRBV10-3 | CAIRRGETQYF | TGTGCCATCCGCAGGGGGGAGACCCAGTACTTC
. | . | TRBJ1-1 | TRBV6-2/TRBV6-3 | CASSRYTGNTEAFF | TGTGCCAGCAGTCGTTATACAGGGAACACTGAAGCTTTCTTT
. | once | TRBJ1-2 | TRBV7-2 | CASSLTGLIGYTF | TGTGCCAGCAGCTTAACAGGATTAATTGGCTACACCTTC
TRBD1 | few | TRBJ2-4 | TRBV11-2 | CASSTLYRDRVSKNIQYF | TGTGCCAGCAGCACATTATACCGGGACAGGGTCTCCAAAAACATTCAGTACTTC
TRBD1 | . | TRBJ1-2 | TRBV5-1 | CASSLDRGHNYGYTF | TGCGCCAGCAGCCTGGACAGGGGGCACAACTATGGCTACACCTTC
TRBD1 | . | TRBJ2-1 | TRBV7-2 | CASSGQDYNEQFF | TGTGCCAGCAGTGGACAGGATTACAATGAGCAGTTCTTC
TRBD2 | . | TRBJ2-1 | TRBV10-3 | CAISDSLAGGEQFF | TGTGCCATCAGCGATTCCTTAGCGGGGGGTGAGCAGTTCTTC
TRBD1 | . | TRBJ1-5 | TRBV11-2 | CASSFGQENQPQHF | TGTGCCAGCAGCTTTGGACAGGAGAATCAGCCCCAGCATTTT
. | . | TRBJ2-7 | TRBV27 | CASSPFGFSYEQYF | TGTGCCAGCAGCCCCTTCGGCTTTTCATACGAGCAGTACTTC
. | . | TRBJ1-6 | TRBV7-8 | CASSLYSPGGSPLHF | TGTGCCAGCAGCTTATATAGCCCCGGAGGTTCACCCCTCCACTTT
TRBD2 | . | TRBJ2-1 | TRBV4-2 | CASSQEGGRLAGGPGLDEQFF | TGTGCCAGCAGCCAAGAGGGGGGGAGACTAGCGGGAGGGCCAGGTCTCGATGAGCAGTTCTTC
. | . | TRBJ1-4 | TRBV7-2 | CASRINDEKLFF | TGTGCCAGCAGGATAAACGATGAAAAACTGTTTTTT
. | . | TRBJ2-1 | TRBV10-3 | CAISEPGPGDEQFF | TGTGCCATCAGTGAACCCGGTCCTGGAGATGAGCAGTTCTTC
TRBD2 | . | TRBJ2-1 | TRBV14 | CASSQIAGVDEQFF | TGTGCCAGCAGCCAAATAGCGGGGGTGGATGAGCAGTTCTTC
. | . | TRBJ2-5 | TRBV12-3/TRBV12-4 | CASSLWGREETQYF | TGTGCCAGCAGTTTATGGGGGCGGGAAGAGACCCAGTACTTC
. | few | TRBJ2-3 | TRBV12-5 | CASALWGTDTQYF | TGTGCTAGTGCCCTGTGGGGAACCGATACGCAGTATTTT
TRBD2 | . | TRBJ2-3 | TRBV9 | CASSVGGGEDTQYF | TGTGCCAGCAGCGTCGGCGGGGGGGAGGATACGCAGTATTTT
TRBD2 | few | TRBJ2-5 | TRBV25-1 | CASIPTSGQETQYF | TGTGCCAGCATTCCGACTAGCGGGCAAGAGACCCAGTACTTC
TRBD1 | . | TRBJ1-4 | TRBV9 | CASSVGGNRGPTRKLFF | TGTGCCAGCAGCGTAGGAGGTAACAGGGGGCCTACAAGAAAACTGTTTTTT
. | . | TRBJ2-3 | TRBV5-1 | CASSLHSTDTQYF | TGCGCCAGCAGCTTGCACTCGACAGATACGCAGTATTTT
. | once | TRBJ2-7 | TRBV6-1 | CASSAGYRGSYEQYF | TGTGCCAGCAGTGCCGGATATCGCGGGTCCTACGAGCAGTACTTC
. | . | TRBJ2-3 | TRBV21-1 | CASSNTNTQYF | TGTGCCAGCAGCAATACTAATACGCAGTATTTT
. | . | TRBJ1-2 | TRBV7-2 | CASSLDYSSGLHGYTF | TGTGCCAGCAGCTTAGACTATTCCTCGGGGCTTCATGGCTACACCTTC
. | . | TRBJ2-5 | TRBV6-6 | CASSPLLVSETQYF | TGTGCCAGCAGTCCCCTTCTAGTTTCCGAGACCCAGTACTTC
TRBD1 | . | TRBJ2-5 | TRBV5-1 | CASGLTGGVQETQYF | TGCGCCAGCGGACTCACAGGGGGCGTCCAAGAGACCCAGTACTTC
. | . | TRBJ1-2 | TRBV5-1 | CASSLAEAYGYTF | TGCGCCAGCAGCTTGGCGGAAGCTTATGGCTACACCTTC
. | . | TRBJ2-3 | TRBV20-1 | CSARGWDNTDTQYF | TGCAGTGCTAGAGGGTGGGACAACACAGATACGCAGTATTTT
. | . | TRBJ2-1 | TRBV10-3 | CAIRADNEQFF | TGTGCCATCAGGGCGGATAATGAGCAGTTCTTC
TRBD1 | . | TRBJ1-6 | TRBV6-5 | CASSYDSGQGNSPLHF | TGTGCCAGCAGTTACGACTCCGGACAGGGGAATTCACCCCTCCACTTT
. | . | TRBJ2-2 | TRBV7-9 | CASSLGQYTGELFF | TGTGCCAGCAGCTTAGGGCAGTACACCGGGGAGCTGTTTTTT
TRBD1 | . | TRBJ2-7 | TRBV5-1 | CASSLGTGGDEQYF | TGCGCCAGCAGCCTAGGGACAGGGGGCGACGAGCAGTACTTC